The TCR beta chain described here comes from a study of T-cell memory formation after mild COVID-19. Across the study: Largely donor-specific TCR clusters were found.

TCRdb fed the 5' RACE reads into MiXCR, producing one record per CDR3 protein. The repertoire holds under 550,000 distinct CDR3 sequences, with about a sixth as singletons. This clonotype was counted a few times. The CDR3 is 16 residues long. The receptor's source is a man aged 18 to 29 who had mild COVID-19 (a few samples of this study predate the infection). Cell type and time point are not known. V usage is TRBV21-1 and J usage is TRBJ1-3; TRBD1 was called by the table and not checked on the DNA. TRBV21-1 is marked as a pseudogene. The sample consisted of PBMCs or a T cell subset sorted from them (not recorded which). The CDR3 DNA follows: TGTGCCAGCAGCAAAAGGTTGGGGTCAGGAGGAAACACCATATATTTT. Protein: CASSKRLGSGGNTIYF.